A selection of T cell receptor beta chains follows, all from one sample in a study of blood T cell repertoires in COVID-19. Profiled with immunoSEQ multiplex PCR; TCRdb holds only in-frame clones, not every one. The table shows about 280,000 clones, with approximately 85% occurring only once. Specimen: peripheral blood. Receptors originate from a woman in her seventies with acute or convalescent COVID-19. The CDR3 runs from the conserved cysteine through the conserved F or W. The order of the fields is J gene, clone size, V gene, D gene, CDR3 DNA, CDR3 protein. The D gene is left open where the match is weak. Not all rows give a size; the values are once, few, many and, for expanded clones, a class.

j_gene: TRBJ2-3
abundance: once
v_gene: TRBV5-1
d_gene: NA
CDR3nt: TGCGCCAGCAGCTTGGGGGAGCGGCGGGGCACAGATACGCAGTATTTT
CDR3aa: CASSLGERRGTDTQYF

j_gene: TRBJ1-2
abundance: few
v_gene: TRBV4-1
d_gene: NA
CDR3nt: TGCGCCAGCAGCCAAGAGGGGAGGGGAACCTATGGCTACACCTTC
CDR3aa: CASSQEGRGTYGYTF

j_gene: TRBJ1-2
abundance: NA
v_gene: TRBV11-2
d_gene: NA
CDR3nt: TGTGCCAGCAGCTTACAGGGAGGCTATGGCTACACCTTC
CDR3aa: CASSLQGGYGYTF

j_gene: TRBJ1-5
abundance: NA
v_gene: TRBV6-1
d_gene: NA
CDR3nt: TGTGCCAGCAGTGAAGTGTTGGCAGGGAATCAGCCCCAGCATTTT
CDR3aa: CASSEVLAGNQPQHF

j_gene: TRBJ1-1
abundance: NA
v_gene: TRBV30
d_gene: NA
CDR3nt: TGTGCCTGGAGATGGGCAGGAGGAGATGAAGCTTTCTTT
CDR3aa: CAWRWAGGDEAFF

j_gene: TRBJ1-6
abundance: once
v_gene: TRBV5-6
d_gene: NA
CDR3nt: TGTGCCAGCAGCTTTTACGGGACTTCCTATAATTCACCCCTCCACTTT
CDR3aa: CASSFYGTSYNSPLHF

j_gene: TRBJ2-2
abundance: NA
v_gene: TRBV5-6
d_gene: NA
CDR3nt: TGTGCCAGCAGCTTGGCCGTTGGGGAGCTGTTTTTT
CDR3aa: CASSLAVGELFF

j_gene: TRBJ1-1
abundance: NA
v_gene: TRBV11-2
d_gene: TRBD1
CDR3nt: TGTGCCAGCAGCGCAGACAGGGGAAGGTTAGGTACTGAAGCTTTCTTT
CDR3aa: CASSADRGRLGTEAFF

j_gene: TRBJ1-1
abundance: NA
v_gene: TRBV6-5
d_gene: NA
CDR3nt: TGTGCCAGCAGTTCCCGACAGGATGTTGGAGAAGCTTTCTTT
CDR3aa: CASSSRQDVGEAFF

j_gene: TRBJ1-2
abundance: few
v_gene: TRBV5-6
d_gene: NA
CDR3nt: TGTGCCAGCAGCTTGTCCGGGACACCAACCGGGGGCTACACCTTC
CDR3aa: CASSLSGTPTGGYTF

j_gene: TRBJ2-2
abundance: NA
v_gene: TRBV9
d_gene: TRBD1
CDR3nt: TGTGCCAGCAGCGTAGATGGACAGGCGGCCGGGGAGCTGTTTTTT
CDR3aa: CASSVDGQAAGELFF

j_gene: TRBJ1-6
abundance: NA
v_gene: TRBV2
d_gene: TRBD1
CDR3nt: TGTGCCAGCAGGCCGGAGACAGGGGTCGGGTCACCCCTCCACTTT
CDR3aa: CASRPETGVGSPLHF

j_gene: TRBJ2-4
abundance: NA
v_gene: TRBV7-9
d_gene: NA
CDR3nt: TGTGCCAGCAGCTTGACAGACATTCAGTACTTC
CDR3aa: CASSLTDIQYF

j_gene: TRBJ1-1
abundance: NA
v_gene: TRBV5-1
d_gene: NA
CDR3nt: TGCGCCAGCAGCTTGGGAGAGGTGGACACTGAAGCTTTCTTT
CDR3aa: CASSLGEVDTEAFF

j_gene: TRBJ1-5
abundance: few
v_gene: TRBV7-9
d_gene: NA
CDR3nt: TGTGCCAGCAGCTTTGAAGCCTCCGGGGGGCCCCAGCATTTT
CDR3aa: CASSFEASGGPQHF

j_gene: TRBJ1-2
abundance: NA
v_gene: TRBV12-5
d_gene: NA
CDR3nt: TGTGCTAGTGGTTTGGTCCAGGGCCATGGCTACACCTTC
CDR3aa: CASGLVQGHGYTF

j_gene: TRBJ1-1
abundance: NA
v_gene: TRBV3-1/TRBV3-2
d_gene: NA
CDR3nt: TGTGCCAGCAGCCGGTTGGGGGGGACTGAAGCTTTCTTT
CDR3aa: CASSRLGGTEAFF

j_gene: TRBJ1-6
abundance: once
v_gene: TRBV3-1/TRBV3-2
d_gene: TRBD1
CDR3nt: TGTGCCAGCAGCCACCGGGACAGAAATAATTCACCCCTCCACTTT
CDR3aa: CASSHRDRNNSPLHF

j_gene: TRBJ2-5
abundance: NA
v_gene: TRBV3-1/TRBV3-2
d_gene: TRBD1
CDR3nt: TGTGCCAGCAGCCTCCGAGCAGGGGGAGAGACCCAGTACTTC
CDR3aa: CASSLRAGGETQYF

j_gene: TRBJ2-1
abundance: NA
v_gene: TRBV7-9
d_gene: TRBD1
CDR3nt: TGTGCCAGCAGCTTTCCGGGACAGGGGTGGGACAATGAGCAGTTCTTC
CDR3aa: CASSFPGQGWDNEQFF

j_gene: TRBJ1-2
abundance: NA
v_gene: TRBV4-1
d_gene: TRBD1
CDR3nt: TGCGCCAGCAGCCTCGACAGGGGGCCCAACTATGGCTACACCTTC
CDR3aa: CASSLDRGPNYGYTF

j_gene: TRBJ1-3
abundance: NA
v_gene: TRBV13
d_gene: TRBD1
CDR3nt: TGTGCCAGCAGCGCCTACGGGACAGGTAGAAACACCATATATTTT
CDR3aa: CASSAYGTGRNTIYF

j_gene: TRBJ2-1
abundance: NA
v_gene: TRBV19
d_gene: TRBD2
CDR3nt: TGTGCCAGTAGTACTAGCGGGGGGACAGATGAGCAGTTCTTC
CDR3aa: CASSTSGGTDEQFF